This T cell receptor beta chain was sequenced for a study of T-cell reconstitution after alpha-beta-depleted transplantation in children. From germline, CDR1 is DFQATT and CDR2 SNEGSKA (reference sequence). V was cut by 3 bases and J by 6 bases, with 15 bases left in between. This CDR3 has 13 amino acids. This clonotype was recorded at least ten times. Unique molecular identifiers featured in how the TCRbeta library was prepared. Using its own MiXCR run on the PCR reads, TCRdb lists one record per CDR3 protein. This sample has more than 200,000 distinct CDR3 sequences, with 9.7% found just once. Sequenced material: PBMCs from the stem cell graft donor, taken from the stem cell graft. The V call is TRBV20-1, the J call TRBJ2-7; D is undetermined. The sequence derives from a human donor who donated a stem cell graft to a child with SCID. This CDR3 reads CSASWAATSEQYF. As DNA, the CDR3 is TGCAGTGCTAGCTGGGCCGCCACGTCCGAGCAGTACTTC.